This TCR beta chain was obtained from a study of blood T cell repertoires in COVID-19. Turning to the study itself: PBMCs, B-cell-depleted T cells, or T cells were the source of the cDNA or gDNA that made up the material.

The authors' processing: Estimation of nucleated cell counts relied on the amplification of reference gene primers. The protocol was immunoSEQ multiplex PCR, while the TCRdb copy is restricted to in-frame clones and leaves out a portion. The DNA was the basis for D and trimming; V, J and clone size are from that table. The sample yields 200,000 to 300,000 clones, approximately 87% seen once. Specimen: peripheral blood. This receptor was obtained from a human donor in a cohort sampled during active COVID-19.

This CDR3 is CAISELRLEQFF. Written as DNA, the CDR3 is TGTGCCATCAGTGAGTTGAGGTTGGAGCAGTTCTTC. V usage is TRBV10-3 and J usage is TRBJ2-1; D gene ambiguous. The CDR3 consists of 12 residues. Germline-derived CDR1 and CDR2 are ENHRY and SYGVKD. The V and J ends lost 1 base and 10 bases respectively, with 8 bases between them.